The clone carrying this T cell receptor beta chain was observed a handful of times. The antigen remains unidentified. TCRdb's table, derived via immunoSEQ multiplex PCR, lists solely in-frame clones and lacks some. The sample has approximately 58,000 clones, around 84% seen once. Autoimmune disease history or systemic immunosuppression led to patients being barred. This sample was included in a study of OX40 agonist ivuxolimab in advanced cancers. Background on the study: Patients were dosed with the agonistic anti-OX40 (CD134) antibody ivuxolimab. A male proportion of about 80% was recorded, with mean age approximately 57 years and range roughly 20 to 85. Study-level points and caveats: At 0.1 to 3.0 mg/kg and by week 6, CD4+ and CD8+ T cells in the blood had expanded clonally.

The source is an adult with an advanced solid tumor such as melanoma, head and neck, liver or kidney cancer. Here the sequenced sample was CD4+ or CD8+ T cells sorted from blood, taken in a trial of the OX40 agonist ivuxolimab.

CDR3 sequence: CASSLTGGRGDEQFF. CDR3 in DNA: TGTGCCAGCAGCTTAACAGGAGGGCGAGGCGATGAGCAGTTCTTC. V is TRBV7-3 and J is TRBJ2-1; D is perhaps TRBD2 (6 bases). Germline V gene data show CDR1 as SGHTA and CDR2 as FQGTGA. The length of the CDR3 is 15 residues. V lost 0 bases, J lost 8 bases, and 14 bases lay in between.